A single sample is the source of the 20 T cell receptor beta chains below, sequenced in a study of cytomegalovirus exposure and HLA in healthy donors. Primers: 60 Vbeta forward and 13 Jbeta reverse. The protocol was immunoSEQ multiplex PCR, while the TCRdb copy is restricted to in-frame clones and leaves out a portion. Of 200,000 to 250,000 clones detected, about 74% appear once; the ten largest clones hold roughly 2%. What was sequenced was PBMCs. The receptors were sampled from a woman in her twenties or thirties in good health and CMV-seronegative.

Only a few counts were recorded for this clone. The CDR3 DNA sequence: TGTGCCAGCAGTGAGATGGCAGGGCCCACCGGGGAGCTGTTTTTT. This gives the protein CASSEMAGPTGELFF. V usage is TRBV2 and J usage is TRBJ2-2; a possible D gene is TRBD1 (5 bases). The V gene lost 3 bases and the J gene lost 4 bases, with 12 bases spanning the gap. This CDR3 region has 15 residues. Germline V gene data show CDR1 as SNHLY and CDR2 as FYNNEI.

V gene TRBV10-3 combines with J gene TRBJ2-2, with D possibly being TRBD2 (6 bases). Per the germline V gene, CDR1 is ENHRY and CDR2 is SYGVKD. This CDR3 contains 16 residues. V gave up 1 base and J gave up 1 base, with 10 bases separating them. CDR3 nucleotides: TGTGCCATCAGTGAGTTTGGCGGGGAGAACACCGGGGAGCTGTTTTTT. As protein: CAISEFGGENTGELFF.

This chain links TRBV2 with TRBJ2-2; 12 nucleotides agree with TRBD1. The trim removed 6 bases at V and 6 bases at J, leaving 8 bases unmatched. Germline V CDR1 and CDR2: SNHLY, FYNNEI. CDR3 length: 16 residues. DNA of the CDR3: TGTGCCAGCAGCGATCCGGGACAGGGGGCGGCCGGGGAGCTGTTTTTT. This codes for CASSDPGQGAAGELFF.

The rearrangement uses TRBV9 and TRBJ2-2; 9 bases are a match to TRBD2. The CDR3 sequence is 15 residues long. V lost 8 bases to trimming and J lost 5 bases; unmatched junction nucleotides: 10. Germline-derived CDR1 and CDR2 are SGDLS and YYNGEE. CDR3 protein: CASRGGAGNTGELFF. The CDR3 nucleotides read TGTGCCAGTCGCGGGGGGGCCGGTAATACCGGGGAGCTGTTTTTT.

The V gene is TRBV5-8, the J gene TRBJ1-5; D gene uncertain. With 4 bases removed from V and 3 bases from J, the gap between germline ends came to 8 bases. The CDR3 has 13 amino acids. Looked up from germline, CDR1 is SGHTS and CDR2 is YDEGEE. This CDR3 is CASSRGLNQPQHF. The CDR3 bases are TGTGCCAGCAGCCGGGGTCTCAATCAGCCCCAGCATTTT.

The chain recombines TRBV6-1 with TRBJ1-2; 11 positions match TRBD1. V lost 1 base, J lost 4 bases, and 2 bases stayed unmatched. The CDR3 covers 15 residues. In germline, CDR1 is MNHNS, CDR2 SASEGT. CDR3 DNA: TGTGCCAGCAGTGAAGTGGGACAGGGGGGCTATGGCTACACCTTC. It codes for CASSEVGQGGYGYTF.

This chain joins TRBV7-9 and TRBJ2-7; tentatively, D is TRBD1 (6 bases). V lost 3 bases to trimming and J lost 5 bases, with 20 bases between them. CDR3 length equals 16 residues. From germline, CDR1 is SEHNR and CDR2 FQNEAQ (reference sequence). The CDR3 DNA follows: TGTGCCAGCAGCTTCTCCTACAGGGCCCCCATACACGAGCAGTACTTC. Residues: CASSFSYRAPIHEQYF.

The gene calls are TRBV7-2 and TRBJ2-7; 9 bases map to TRBD1. In germline, CDR1 is SGHTA, CDR2 FQGNSA. The V and J ends lost 4 bases and 4 bases, in that order; junction bases with no gene match: 11. CDR3 length: 16 amino acids. The CDR3, as DNA: TGTGCCAGCAGCTCCGCCGGGACAGGGTTGTCGTACGAGCAGTACTTC. Its protein is CASSSAGTGLSYEQYF.

This CDR3 reads CASSLQGLYGYTF. As DNA, the CDR3 is TGTGCCAGCAGCTTACAGGGTCTCTATGGCTACACCTTC. J is TRBJ1-2 and V is TRBV9; a weak D match, TRBD1 (6 bases). Germline CDR1 SGDLS, CDR2 YYNGEE. V shed 4 bases and J shed 4 bases, with 11 bases lying between them. This CDR3 spans 13 amino acids.

This clone has just a few counts. This sequence joins TRBV4-2 and TRBJ2-6, with 9 bases identical to TRBD1. Germline V gene data show CDR1 as LGHNA and CDR2 as YNFKEQ. There are 16 residues in the CDR3. Trimming cost V 3 bases and J 2 bases; bases outside gene matches: 2. In DNA, the CDR3 is TGTGCCAGCAGCCAGAGACAGGGGGCTGGGGCCAACGTCCTGACTTTC. Protein product: CASSQRQGAGANVLTF.

V gene TRBV6-6 combines with J gene TRBJ1-2; D remains unclear. Trimming shortened V by 8 bases and J by 5 bases, and 9 bases separated the two germline ends. Germline CDR1 MNHNY, CDR2 SVGAGI (reference sequence). The CDR3 totals 11 residues. The CDR3 spells CASLAGYGYTF. CDR3 in DNA: TGTGCCAGCCTCGCCGGGTATGGCTACACCTTC.

J is TRBJ2-5 and V is TRBV7-8; 11 bases are shared with TRBD2. The CDR3 has 15 residues. CDR1 is SGHVS, CDR2 FQNEAQ, per germline. The V segment lost 7 bases and the J segment 7 bases; nucleotides outside the gene matches: 11. The CDR3 DNA reads as TGTGCCAGCACCGTAGGGGGACTAGCGGCAGGGACCCAGTACTTC. Translation gives CASTVGGLAAGTQYF.

The chain combines TRBV4-1 with TRBJ1-2, with a possible D match to TRBD1 (6 bases). Trimming took off 0 bases at V and 8 bases at J, with 16 bases between the two ends. The CDR3 runs to 15 residues. Germline CDR1 is MGHRA and CDR2 is YSYEKL. As DNA, the CDR3 is TGCGCCAGCAGCCAAGAGAACCAGGGGACCGGGGGCTACACCTTC. This translates into CASSQENQGTGGYTF.

The chain is built from TRBV19 and TRBJ2-1; D is perhaps TRBD1 (6 bases). CDR1 is LNHDA and CDR2 is SQIVND in the germline V gene (reference sequence). The CDR3 totals 15 residues. Trimming pared 6 bases from V and 0 bases from J, leaving 12 bases between. CDR3 protein: CASSSDRSSYNEQFF. CDR3 coding DNA: TGTGCCAGTAGCTCCGACAGGAGCTCCTACAATGAGCAGTTCTTC.

The chain recombines TRBV6-5 with TRBJ2-3, with 9 nucleotides matching TRBD1. Losses at the gene ends were 6 bases for V and 6 bases for J; bases not matched to a gene: 7. Germline V CDR1 and CDR2: MNHEY, SVGAGI. The CDR3 covers 14 residues. CDR3 loop: CASRYRGPSDTQYF. In DNA form, the CDR3 reads TGTGCCAGCAGGTACAGGGGGCCGAGTGATACGCAGTATTTT.

V is TRBV11-2 and J is TRBJ2-5; perhaps TRBD2 as D (5 bases). The ends were cut back, 4 bases at V and 1 base at J, with 13 bases in the middle. Germline CDR1 SGHAT, CDR2 FQNNGV. The CDR3 totals 15 residues. As DNA, the CDR3 is TGTGCCAGCAGCTCCCTAGCCCCCCCCCAAGAGACCCAGTACTTC. This translates into CASSSLAPPQETQYF.

The rearrangement joins TRBV27 to TRBJ2-3; 8 nucleotides agree with TRBD1. This CDR3 region has 15 residues. The V gene end was trimmed by 4 bases and the J gene end by 2 bases; junction bases not matched to a gene: 5. The germline V gene has CDR1 MNHEY and CDR2 SMNVEV (reference sequence). The CDR3 DNA reads as TGTGCCAGCAGTTCCAGACAGGGGTACACAGATACGCAGTATTTT. Encoded protein: CASSSRQGYTDTQYF.

Details on this clone: This specimen includes other DNA sequences encoding the same CDR3. The genes are TRBV5-1 and TRBJ1-1; maybe TRBD1 (6 bases). Looked up from germline, CDR1 is SGHRS and CDR2 is YFSETQ. The CDR3 has 14 residues. The V and J ends lost 0 bases and 4 bases respectively, with 10 bases between them. CDR3 nucleotide sequence: TGCGCCAGCAGCTTGGAGGGGGGGCCCACTGAAGCTTTCTTT. Translation gives CASSLEGGPTEAFF.

V and J are TRBV10-3 and TRBJ1-2; 7 nucleotides line up with TRBD1. The CDR3 runs to 14 residues. Germline V gives CDR1 ENHRY, CDR2 SYGVKD. V was clipped by 10 bases and J by 4 bases; unmatched bases: 12. The CDR3 nucleotides read TGTGCCAGCAGACGCAGGGGGTTAAGCTATGGCTACACCTTC. Its protein is CASRRRGLSYGYTF.

The rearrangement uses TRBV5-1 and TRBJ2-7; TRBD2 aligns across 9 bases. CDR3 size: 16 residues. CDR1 and CDR2 from the germline V gene are SGHRS and YFSETQ. Germline trimming cut 4 bases from V and 3 bases from J; bases unmatched to any gene: 11. The CDR3 DNA sequence: TGCGCCAGCAGCCTCTCCCTAGCGGGGATTGTCTACGAGCAGTACTTC. Translating gives CASSLSLAGIVYEQYF.